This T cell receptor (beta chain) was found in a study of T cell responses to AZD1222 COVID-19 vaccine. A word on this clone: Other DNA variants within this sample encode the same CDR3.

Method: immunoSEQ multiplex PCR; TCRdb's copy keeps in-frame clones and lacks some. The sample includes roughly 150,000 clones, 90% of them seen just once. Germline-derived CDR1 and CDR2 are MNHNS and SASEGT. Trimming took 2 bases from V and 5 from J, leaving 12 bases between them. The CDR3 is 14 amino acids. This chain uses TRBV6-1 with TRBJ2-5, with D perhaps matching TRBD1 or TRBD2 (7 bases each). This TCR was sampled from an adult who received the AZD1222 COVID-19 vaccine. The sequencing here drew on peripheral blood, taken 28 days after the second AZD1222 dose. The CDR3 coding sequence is TGTGCCAGCAGTGAACCAGGGGGAGGGGAGACCCAGTACTTC. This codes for CASSEPGGGETQYF.